Following are 8 T cell receptor beta chains from one sample sequenced in a study of identical twins. Via MiXCR, TCRdb re-called the 5' RACE reads, giving one row per CDR3 protein. The sample has under 900,000 distinct CDR3 sequences, more than 9% seen once. These same records also appear under a second study, on yellow fever vaccine responses in identical twins.

Sequenced sample: PBMCs. The receptors stem from a woman aged 18-29 years in good health.

This clonotype was counted between two and nine times. This sequence joins TRBV9 and TRBJ2-1; the D gene could be TRBD1 or TRBD2 (5 bases each). V dropped 3 bases and J dropped 6 bases, with 16 bases sitting between them. This CDR3 comprises 15 residues. The germline V gene encodes CDR1 SGDLS and CDR2 YYNGEE. This CDR3 is CASSDGTLNLNEQFF. CDR3 nucleotides: TGTGCCAGCAGCGACGGGACCCTGAATCTCAATGAGCAGTTCTTC.

This clonotype was observed a few times. J is TRBJ2-2 and V is TRBV10-3; TRBD2 matches 11 bases. The J segment lost 9 bases and the V segment lost 9 bases, leaving 6 bases of the junction unmatched. CDR3 length: 13 residues. The germline gives CDR1 ENHRY, CDR2 SYGVKD. CDR3 nucleotide sequence: TGTGCCATGACTAGCGGGGCTTTTAGGGAGCTGTTTTTT. It yields the protein CAMTSGAFRELFF.

The chain employs TRBV4-2 and TRBJ2-1, with 9 bases that match TRBD2. After removal of 0 bases from V and 6 bases from J, the junction contained 12 bases not matched to a gene. This CDR3 spans 18 amino acids. CDR1 LGHNA and CDR2 YNFKEQ come from the germline V gene. The DNA of the CDR3 is TGTGCCAGCAGCCAAGATGGGGCGGCGGGAGGGCCTTCCAATGAGCAGTTCTTC. It encodes CASSQDGAAGGPSNEQFF.

This clonotype was seen a few times. This chain connects TRBV3-1 to TRBJ2-3; 8 bases are shared with TRBD2. The junction had 5 bases not matched to a gene; V was cut back by 4 bases and J by 2 bases. This CDR3 region has 15 residues. CDR1 LGHDT and CDR2 YNNKEL come from the germline V gene (reference sequence). CDR3 sequence reads: CASSLGGAATDTQYF. The CDR3 nucleotides are TGTGCCAGCAGCCTCGGGGGGGCCGCCACAGATACGCAGTATTTT.

This clonotype has more than one count but fewer than ten. The V and J genes are TRBV18 and TRBJ2-7, with 9 bases fitting TRBD1. V gave up 1 base and J gave up 11 bases; unmatched junction bases: 6. The CDR3 loop spans 13 amino acids. Germline CDR1 and CDR2: KGHSH and LQKENI. The CDR3 DNA sequence: TGTGCCAGCTCACCACGAGAATGGGACAGGGAGTACTTC. Its protein product is CASSPREWDREYF.

The rearrangement links TRBV7-9 to TRBJ2-3, with D possibly being TRBD2 (6 bases). Germline loops: CDR1 SEHNR, CDR2 FQNEAQ (reference sequence). V was shortened by 5 bases and J by 5 bases, with 11 bases between the two germline ends. This CDR3 spans 13 amino acids. The CDR3 sequence: CASSPREEDTQYF. CDR3 sequence (DNA): TGTGCCAGCAGCCCCAGGGAGGAAGATACGCAGTATTTT.

The chain's CDR3 is CASSLVVGAGTEAFF. DNA of the CDR3: TGTGCCAGCAGCTTAGTCGTAGGGGCGGGGACTGAAGCTTTCTTT. This chain uses TRBV7-2 with TRBJ1-1; D is perhaps TRBD1 (5 bases). CDR1 SGHTA and CDR2 FQGNSA come from the germline V gene. Between the trimmed V and J ends, which lost 1 base and 5 bases, there was a span of 14 bases. The CDR3 runs to 15 residues.

This clonotype has at least ten counts. V is TRBV11-2 and J is TRBJ1-1, with TRBD1 as a possible D gene (5 bases). Germline lookup yields CDR1 SGHAT and CDR2 FQNNGV. This CDR3 is 13 amino acids long. Trimming shortened V by 3 bases and J by 1 base, and 6 bases separated the two germline ends. CDR3 region: CASSLDKNTEAFF. DNA for the CDR3: TGTGCCAGCAGCTTGGACAAGAACACTGAAGCTTTCTTT.